A selection of T cell receptor beta chains follows, all from one sample in a study of T cell changes during pregnancy in multiple sclerosis. Data came from immunoSEQ multiplex PCR; TCRdb stores just in-frame clones and leaves some out. In the table there are around 39,000 clones, 92% of which are singletons. Sequenced: PBMCs (not recorded whether the cells were cultured). All receptors come from a female donor with multiple sclerosis, enrolled in a pregnancy study. CDR3s include the opening cysteine and the closing phenylalanine or tryptophan. Each record gives: V gene, CDR3 length, J gene, clone size, D gene, CDR3 protein, CDR3 DNA. A D gene is named only where the DNA matches it firmly. Expanded clones are given a class, and other clones once, few, many or no size at all.

>TRBV13|13|TRBJ2-2|once|.
CASSLRGAGELFF
TGTGCCAGCAGCTTAAGAGGGGCCGGGGAGCTGTTTTTT
>TRBV30|12|TRBJ1-1|.|.
CAWGRVNTEAFF
TGTGCCTGGGGCAGGGTGAACACTGAAGCTTTCTTT
>TRBV23-1|10|TRBJ2-3|once|.
CASKSRTQYF
TGCGCCAGCAAGAGTAGGACGCAGTATTTT
>TRBV5-8|15|TRBJ1-5|.|.
CASSLMTGSNQPQHF
TGTGCCAGCAGCTTAATGACAGGAAGCAATCAGCCCCAGCATTTT
>TRBV12-5|13|TRBJ1-1|.|.
CASGFGGWTEAFF
TGTGCTAGTGGTTTCGGGGGGTGGACTGAAGCTTTCTTT
>TRBV5-8|16|TRBJ1-1|.|TRBD1
CASSWNRGPLDTEAFF
TGTGCCAGCAGCTGGAACAGGGGGCCCTTGGACACTGAAGCTTTCTTT
>TRBV7-9|13|TRBJ2-5|.|.
CASSLSQEGTQYF
TGTGCCAGCAGCTTATCACAGGAGGGGACCCAGTACTTC
>TRBV4-1|15|TRBJ2-1|.|.
CASTLTTSSYNEQFF
TGCGCCAGCACGCTGACCACCAGCTCCTACAATGAGCAGTTCTTC
>TRBV9|14|TRBJ2-5|.|.
CASSVAQGSETQYF
TGTGCCAGCAGCGTAGCACAGGGTTCAGAGACCCAGTACTTC
>TRBV28|14|TRBJ2-3|once|TRBD2
CASSQRGSTDTQYF
TGTGCCAGTAGCCAGCGGGGGAGCACAGATACGCAGTATTTT
>TRBV6-5|15|TRBJ2-4|.|.
CASSGPSGAKNIQYF
TGTGCCAGCAGTGGGCCGAGCGGGGCCAAAAACATTCAGTACTTC
>TRBV19|14|TRBJ1-1|.|.
CASSIEGGDTEAFF
TGTGCCAGTAGTATAGAGGGTGGGGACACTGAAGCTTTCTTT
>TRBV5-1|13|TRBJ2-1|.|.
CASSLDYYNEQFF
TGCGCCAGCAGCTTAGACTATTACAATGAGCAGTTCTTC
>TRBV5-3|17|TRBJ1-2|.|.
CARSPPDGREGIYGYTF
TGTGCCAGAAGCCCCCCGGATGGCAGGGAGGGAATCTATGGCTACACCTTC
>TRBV11-2|15|TRBJ1-1|.|.
CASSLGLRKNTEAFF
TGTGCCAGCAGCTTAGGTTTAAGGAAGAACACTGAAGCTTTCTTT
>TRBV5-6|15|TRBJ1-1|.|.
CASSLGTEMNTEAFF
TGTGCCAGCAGCTTGGGGACTGAGATGAACACTGAAGCTTTCTTT
>TRBV5-6|15|TRBJ2-2|.|.
CASSLDREWTGELFF
TGTGCCAGCAGCTTGGACCGGGAATGGACCGGGGAGCTGTTTTTT
>TRBV14|15|TRBJ2-1|.|.
CASSQGRREYNEQFF
TGTGCCAGCAGCCAAGGGAGAAGAGAGTACAATGAGCAGTTCTTC
>TRBV7-2|12|TRBJ2-1|.|.
CASSLQGWEQFF
TGTGCCAGCAGCTTACAGGGGTGGGAGCAGTTCTTC
>TRBV5-1|15|TRBJ1-3|.|TRBD1
CASSPNPTGLAAIYF
TGCGCCAGCAGCCCCAACCCGACAGGGCTGGCCGCCATATATTTT
>TRBV27|15|TRBJ2-5|.|TRBD1
CASSSERDRGETQYF
TGTGCCAGCAGTTCTGAGCGGGACAGGGGGGAGACCCAGTACTTC
>TRBV6-6|16|TRBJ2-5|.|TRBD1
CASSQPGTGEGETQYF
TGTGCCAGCAGCCAGCCAGGGACAGGGGAAGGAGAGACCCAGTACTTC
>TRBV5-4|14|TRBJ2-5|.|.
CASSLTGYQETQYF
TGTGCCAGCAGCTTGACCGGATACCAAGAGACCCAGTACTTC
>TRBV6-5|15|TRBJ1-4|.|.
CASSYSGSQGEKLFF
TGTGCCAGCAGTTACTCGGGGTCTCAAGGAGAAAAACTGTTTTTT
>TRBV5-1|14|TRBJ1-2|.|.
CASSPSVGNYGYTF
TGCGCCAGCAGCCCTTCGGTGGGAAACTATGGCTACACCTTC
>TRBV5-5|14|TRBJ1-2|once|.
CASSLVDGAYGYTF
TGTGCCAGCAGCTTGGTAGATGGGGCATATGGCTACACCTTC
>TRBV11-1|14|TRBJ2-1|.|.
CASSLLGGYNEQFF
TGTGCCAGCAGCTTACTAGGAGGCTACAATGAGCAGTTCTTC
>TRBV18|13|TRBJ2-7|.|.
CASSPGYSYEQYF
TGTGCCAGCTCACCGGGGTATTCCTACGAGCAGTACTTC
>TRBV5-6|16|TRBJ1-1|.|.
CASSLKGAFMNTEAFF
TGTGCCAGCAGCTTGAAGGGCGCCTTTATGAACACTGAAGCTTTCTTT